A selection of T cell receptor beta chains follows, all from one sample in a study of OX40 agonist ivuxolimab in advanced cancers. The data were produced by immunoSEQ multiplex PCR, yet TCRdb's version contains in-frame clones alone and is incomplete. The sample lists 25,000 to 30,000 clones, roughly three quarters seen once, with around a third in the top ten. The sample in question was CD4+ or CD8+ T cells sorted from blood, obtained in a trial of the OX40 agonist ivuxolimab. The source of these receptors is an adult with an advanced solid tumor such as melanoma, head and neck, liver or kidney cancer. Both conserved end residues are part of each CDR3. The D gene is left open where the match is weak. Clone size is stated in some rows and not others, as once, few, many or a class when expanded.

j_gene	abundance	v_gene	d_gene	CDR3aa	CDR3nt
TRBJ2-5	NA	TRBV5-4	NA	CASSSRQFQETQYF	TGTGCCAGCAGCTCCCGACAGTTCCAAGAGACCCAGTACTTC
TRBJ2-7	NA	TRBV13	NA	CASSPQSSYEQYF	TGTGCCAGCAGCCCCCAGAGCTCCTACGAGCAGTACTTC
TRBJ2-7	NA	TRBV5-1	NA	CASSLAGGQSYERYF	TGCGCCAGCAGCTTGGCGGGGGGCCAATCCTACGAGCGGTACTTC
TRBJ2-7	NA	TRBV25-1	TRBD1	CASSLTGGVHEQYF	TGTGCCAGCAGCCTGACAGGGGGCGTCCACGAGCAGTACTTC
TRBJ2-3	NA	TRBV12-5	NA	CASGLAFRSTDTQYF	TGTGCTAGTGGTTTGGCTTTCCGGAGCACAGATACGCAGTATTTT
TRBJ2-1	NA	TRBV27	TRBD2	CASTVGTSGGNEQFF	TGTGCCAGCACCGTAGGGACTAGCGGCGGGAATGAGCAGTTCTTC
TRBJ1-2	few	TRBV5-1	NA	CASSPGQVNYGYTF	TGCGCCAGCAGCCCAGGGCAGGTCAACTATGGCTACACCTTC
TRBJ2-7	NA	TRBV6-1	NA	CASSDRGPYEQYF	TGTGCCAGCAGTGATCGGGGCCCTTACGAGCAGTACTTC
TRBJ2-7	NA	TRBV19	NA	CASSIQGSYEQYF	TGTGCCAGTAGTATACAGGGATCCTACGAGCAGTACTTC
TRBJ1-4	few	TRBV4-2	NA	CASSHWGESNEKLFF	TGTGCCAGCAGCCACTGGGGGGAATCTAATGAAAAACTGTTTTTT
TRBJ2-7	NA	TRBV7-3	NA	CASSLSPGYEQYF	TGTGCCAGCAGCTTAAGTCCCGGGTACGAGCAGTACTTC
TRBJ2-3	once	TRBV9	NA	CASSLASGYTDTQYF	TGTGCCAGCAGCCTGGCGAGCGGATACACAGATACGCAGTATTTT
TRBJ2-7	NA	TRBV5-5	NA	CASSLWGYEQYF	TGTGCCAGCAGCTTGTGGGGGTACGAGCAGTACTTC
TRBJ2-5	once	TRBV5-6	NA	CASSLDGALQETQYF	TGTGCCAGCAGCTTGGACGGGGCCCTCCAAGAGACCCAGTACTTC
TRBJ1-2	NA	TRBV30	TRBD1	CAWSVYGGQGVNYGYTF	TGTGCCTGGAGTGTCTATGGGGGACAGGGGGTGAACTATGGCTACACCTTC
TRBJ2-7	once	TRBV28	TRBD2	CASSSRVGDSGASYEQYF	TGTGCCAGCAGCTCTAGAGTCGGGGATAGCGGGGCTTCCTACGAGCAGTACTTC
TRBJ2-2	NA	TRBV7-9	TRBD2	CASSSTSGSGTGELFF	TGTGCCAGCAGTTCGACTAGCGGAAGTGGCACCGGGGAGCTGTTTTTT
TRBJ1-4	NA	TRBV7-9	NA	CASSLGGFEKLFF	TGTGCCAGCAGCTTAGGGGGTTTCGAAAAACTGTTTTTT
TRBJ2-3	NA	TRBV5-1	TRBD2	CASSFLGTSGSFADTQYF	TGCGCCAGCAGCTTCCTCGGGACTAGCGGGAGTTTCGCAGATACGCAGTATTTT
TRBJ2-1	few	TRBV11-2	TRBD1	CASSPRTGNYNEQFF	TGTGCCAGCAGCCCTAGGACAGGGAATTACAATGAGCAGTTCTTC
TRBJ1-5	NA	TRBV2	TRBD1	CASRIDRDGNQPQHF	TGTGCCAGCAGGATAGACAGGGATGGCAATCAGCCCCAGCATTTT
TRBJ2-5	many	TRBV6-5	NA	CASSYLRGQETQYF	TGTGCCAGCAGTTACCTCCGGGGCCAAGAGACCCAGTACTTC
TRBJ1-2	NA	TRBV2	NA	CASSDSKTNYGYTF	TGTGCCAGCAGTGACAGCAAAACTAACTATGGCTACACCTTC
TRBJ2-7	NA	TRBV10-3	TRBD2	CAISESGSLNEQYF	TGTGCCATCAGTGAAAGCGGGAGCCTTAACGAGCAGTACTTC
TRBJ1-2	NA	TRBV5-1	NA	CASSSSGRRGYGYTF	TGCGCCAGCAGCTCCTCAGGAAGACGGGGCTATGGCTACACCTTC
TRBJ2-3	NA	TRBV27	NA	CASSTDRRGTDTQYF	TGTGCCAGCAGTACGGACAGGAGGGGCACAGATACGCAGTATTTT
TRBJ2-5	NA	TRBV9	TRBD2	CASSVSGGAVETQYF	TGTGCCAGCAGCGTAAGCGGGGGGGCCGTGGAGACCCAGTACTTC
TRBJ2-5	NA	TRBV9	NA	CASGPGNEETQYF	TGTGCCAGCGGCCCAGGCAACGAAGAGACCCAGTACTTC
TRBJ1-1	few	TRBV9	NA	CASSDAGAKMNTEAFF	TGTGCCAGCAGTGATGCAGGGGCGAAAATGAACACTGAAGCTTTCTTT
TRBJ2-2	NA	TRBV15	TRBD2	CATSPRLAGTGELFF	TGTGCCACCAGCCCCCGACTAGCGGGCACCGGGGAGCTGTTTTTT
TRBJ2-1	once	TRBV29-1	NA	CSAQARNEQFF	TGCAGCGCCCAAGCCCGCAATGAGCAGTTCTTC
TRBJ2-2	NA	TRBV4-1	TRBD1	CASSQSRGSGELFF	TGCGCCAGCAGCCAGTCCAGGGGGTCCGGGGAGCTGTTTTTT
TRBJ2-5	NA	TRBV9	TRBD2	CASSVAGTSGLQETQYF	TGTGCCAGCAGCGTAGCTGGGACTAGCGGTCTTCAAGAGACCCAGTACTTC
TRBJ1-2	once	TRBV23-1	NA	CASSQRGEGYTF	TGCGCCAGCAGTCAACGGGGAGAGGGCTACACCTTC
TRBJ2-1	NA	TRBV5-4	NA	CASSTVPGTYNEQFF	TGTGCCAGCAGCACAGTGCCGGGAACCTACAATGAGCAGTTCTTC
TRBJ2-7	NA	TRBV7-8	NA	CASSLTGWNEQYF	TGTGCCAGCAGCTTGACAGGTTGGAACGAGCAGTACTTC
TRBJ2-2	many	TRBV19	TRBD2	CASEERDENTGELFF	TGTGCCAGTGAAGAGCGGGATGAGAACACCGGGGAGCTGTTTTTT
TRBJ2-1	NA	TRBV28	TRBD2	CASSPKREIYNEQFF	TGTGCCAGCAGCCCTAAGCGGGAAATCTACAATGAGCAGTTCTTC
TRBJ2-7	NA	TRBV28	NA	CASSYKAEGIHEQYF	TGTGCCAGCAGTTATAAGGCGGAGGGGATCCACGAGCAGTACTTC
TRBJ2-6	once	TRBV14	TRBD1	CASSQPGQGALGANVLTF	TGTGCCAGCAGCCAACCGGGACAGGGGGCGCTTGGGGCCAACGTCCTGACTTTC
TRBJ2-2	few	TRBV4-1	NA	CASSQFVGTTNTGELFF	TGCGCCAGCAGCCAATTCGTCGGGACAACGAACACCGGGGAGCTGTTTTTT
TRBJ1-1	NA	TRBV19	NA	CASSIKPEARTEAFF	TGTGCCAGTAGTATAAAACCGGAGGCTAGGACTGAAGCTTTCTTT
TRBJ1-6	NA	TRBV5-5	NA	CASTGELFDNSPLHF	TGTGCCAGCACCGGGGAGTTGTTCGACAATTCACCCCTCCACTTT
TRBJ1-2	medium-sized	TRBV9	NA	CASSTHRDTTSYGYTF	TGTGCCAGCAGCACCCACCGGGACACCACTAGCTATGGCTACACCTTC
TRBJ2-5	NA	TRBV7-9	NA	CASCSGTETQYF	TGTGCCAGCTGTTCCGGGACAGAGACCCAGTACTTC
TRBJ2-7	NA	TRBV9	NA	CASSTGGTPYEQYF	TGTGCCAGCAGCACCGGAGGGACCCCCTACGAGCAGTACTTC
TRBJ2-1	NA	TRBV2	NA	CASRADGYNEQFF	TGTGCCAGCAGGGCAGACGGGTACAATGAGCAGTTCTTC
TRBJ1-1	NA	TRBV9	TRBD1	CASSAWDRLNADTEAFF	TGTGCCAGCAGCGCGTGGGACAGGCTAAACGCGGACACTGAAGCTTTCTTT
TRBJ2-1	NA	TRBV6-5	NA	CASSPGSNNEQFF	TGTGCCAGCAGTCCCGGAAGTAACAATGAGCAGTTCTTC
TRBJ2-7	NA	TRBV5-5	NA	CASRHGQVAYEQYF	TGTGCCAGCAGACACGGACAAGTCGCCTACGAGCAGTACTTC
TRBJ2-3	NA	TRBV19	NA	CASSMFPGGTDTQYF	TGTGCCAGTAGTATGTTCCCAGGGGGCACAGATACGCAGTATTTT
TRBJ2-3	once	TRBV27	NA	CASSLSVIKLGGDTQYF	TGTGCCAGCAGTTTATCCGTTATAAAACTGGGTGGGGATACGCAGTATTTT
TRBJ1-1	NA	TRBV30	NA	CAWSDGLGTEAFF	TGTGCCTGGAGTGACGGGTTAGGGACTGAAGCTTTCTTT
TRBJ2-1	medium-sized	TRBV28	NA	CASRLDWSSYNEQFF	TGTGCCAGCAGGCTGGACTGGAGCTCCTACAATGAGCAGTTCTTC
TRBJ2-6	NA	TRBV4-1	NA	CASSQVQASLLTF	TGCGCCAGCAGCCAAGTTCAGGCCAGCCTCCTGACTTTC